Each of the 21 T cell receptor beta chains below was sequenced from the same sample in a study of blood T cell repertoires in COVID-19. Sequencing was performed with immunoSEQ multiplex PCR; in TCRdb, only in-frame clones are kept and a portion is missing. Among 90,000 to 150,000 clones, roughly 84% were seen once, and the ten largest hold 3% to 5%. The sequenced material came from peripheral blood. Source of these receptors: a man aged 60-69 years with acute or convalescent COVID-19.

The chain has TRBV21-1 and TRBJ1-2; the table's D call of TRBD1 was not tested on the DNA. TRBV21-1 is a documented pseudogene. This CDR3 region has 14 residues. CDR3 DNA sequence: TGTGCCAGCAGCAAGTGGACAGGCGATTATGGCTACACCTTC. It yields the protein CASSKWTGDYGYTF.

The gene calls are TRBV27 and TRBJ1-1; D gene ambiguous. The CDR3 totals 14 residues. V was pared by 2 bases and J by 1 base, with 8 bases between. The V gene's germline CDR1 is MNHEY and CDR2 SMNVEV (reference sequence). Written as DNA, the CDR3 is TGTGCCAGCAGTTTACAAGGGAGGAACACTGAAGCTTTCTTT. Translating it yields CASSLQGRNTEAFF.

This clone was seen only a few times. The chain is built from TRBV12-3 or TRBV12-4 and TRBJ1-5; D is perhaps TRBD1 (5 bases). V was trimmed by 7 bases and J by 4 bases, leaving 11 bases between them. The CDR3 extends over 13 amino acids. In DNA form, the CDR3 reads TGTGCCAGCACCTTTGGGGGGAATCAGCCCCAGCATTTT. Its protein product is CASTFGGNQPQHF.

V usage is TRBV7-9 and J usage is TRBJ2-5, with a possible D match to TRBD1 (7 bases). The CDR3 totals 14 residues. Germline V gene sequence: CDR1 SEHNR, CDR2 FQNEAQ (reference sequence). V shed 5 bases and J shed 9 bases, with 19 bases lying between them. The CDR3 spells CASSPGLTQGAQYF. The CDR3 region has the DNA TGTGCCAGCAGCCCGGGACTGACCCAGGGGGCCCAGTACTTC. Variable domain in full (rest from reference TRBV7-9 and TRBJ2-5): DTGVSQNPRHKITKRGQNVTFRCDPISEHNRLYWYRQTLGQGPEFLTYFQNEAQLEKSRLLSDRFSAERPKGSFSTLEIQRTEQGDSAMYLCASSPGLTQGAQYFGPGTRLLVL.

The J gene is TRBJ2-2, the V gene TRBV10-3; the D is unclear. Trimming took off 2 bases at V and 0 bases at J, with 10 bases between the two ends. Germline values: CDR1 ENHRY, CDR2 SYGVKD. The CDR3 is 16 residues long. CDR3 sequence (DNA): TGTGCCATCAGTGAGAACCTCGGGTCGAACACCGGGGAGCTGTTTTTT. It translates to CAISENLGSNTGELFF.

This clone was observed once. The rearrangement joins TRBV28 to TRBJ2-4; possible D gene TRBD2, 5 bases. V was clipped by 5 bases and J by 11 bases, with 25 bases between them. The CDR3 has 16 residues. Germline CDR1 and CDR2: MDHEN and SYDVKM. The CDR3 DNA reads as TGTGCCAGCAGTCTGACGCTCAGGTTCTCAGCGGCGTTTCAGTACTTC. Its translation is CASSLTLRFSAAFQYF.

This chain joins TRBV19 and TRBJ2-1; D possibly corresponds to TRBD2 (6 bases). CDR3 length: 14 amino acids. V was cut by 4 bases and J by 7 bases, with 14 bases left in between. In germline, CDR1 is LNHDA, CDR2 SQIVND (reference sequence). The CDR3 protein is CASSNAGLQNEQFF. CDR3 DNA: TGTGCCAGTAGTAATGCGGGACTCCAAAATGAGCAGTTCTTC.

The J gene is TRBJ2-1, the V gene TRBV7-2, with 7 bases identical to TRBD2. Germline V gene lookup returns CDR1 SGHTA and CDR2 FQGNSA. With 5 bases clipped from V and 6 bases from J, the junction kept 16 bases outside the gene matches. CDR3 length equals 17 residues. DNA of the CDR3: TGTGCCAGCAGCCCGGGGAGGGGACGGATTGGGCCCAATGAGCAGTTCTTC. This gives the protein CASSPGRGRIGPNEQFF.

The chain uses TRBV11-2 and TRBJ2-2; no reliable D call. The V and J ends lost 1 base and 7 bases respectively, with 4 bases between them. The CDR3 totals 12 residues. The germline gives CDR1 SGHAT, CDR2 FQNNGV. CDR3: CASSLAGGELFF. Here the CDR3 DNA reads TGTGCCAGCAGCTTAGCAGGCGGGGAGCTGTTTTTT.

The chain uses TRBV6-2 or TRBV6-3 and TRBJ2-6; possibly TRBD1 for D (5 bases). The CDR3 is 16 amino acids. Trimming left V 3 bases short and J 0 bases short, with 9 bases between. Germline V gives CDR1 MNHEY, CDR2 SVGEGT. The CDR3 DNA reads as TGTGCCAGCAGTTATTCGACAGACTCTGGGGCCAACGTCCTGACTTTC. It translates to CASSYSTDSGANVLTF.

This clone was seen more than once but under ten times. V usage is TRBV11-2 and J usage is TRBJ2-2; TRBD2 matches at 9 bases. CDR3 length equals 16 residues. Germline CDR1 and CDR2: SGHAT and FQNNGV. V lost 2 bases to trimming and J lost 8 bases; unmatched junction nucleotides: 9. CDR3 loop: CASSLIPIAGVGELFF. The CDR3 DNA reads TGTGCCAGCAGCTTAATCCCGATAGCGGGAGTTGGGGAGCTGTTTTTT. Filled out from reference TRBV11-2 and TRBJ2-2, the complete variable domain reads EAGVAQSPRYKIIEKRQSVAFWCNPISGHATLYWYQQILGQGPKLLIQFQNNGVVDDSQLPKDRFSAERLKGVDSTLKIQPAKLEDSAVYLCASSLIPIAGVGELFFGEGSRLTVL.

V and J are TRBV18 and TRBJ2-2; D gene unclear. V lost 2 bases and J lost 6, with 19 bases in between. Germline values: CDR1 KGHSH, CDR2 LQKENI. This CDR3 has 17 residues. This CDR3 reads CASSPRQHHDPAGELFF. CDR3 sequence (DNA): TGTGCCAGCTCACCAAGACAACATCACGATCCGGCCGGGGAGCTGTTTTTT.

This clone was detected once. The chain carries TRBV24-1 and TRBJ1-2; 7 bases align to TRBD1. Germline-derived CDR1 and CDR2 are KGHDR and SFDVKD. V lost 3 bases to trimming and J lost 6 bases; unmatched junction nucleotides: 6. This CDR3 comprises 14 residues. The CDR3 DNA is TGTGCCACCAGTGATGCGGGCCAGGGGGATGGCTACACCTTC. This sequence encodes CATSDAGQGDGYTF.

The chain has TRBV4-2 and TRBJ2-7; perhaps TRBD2 as D (6 bases). This CDR3 region has 13 residues. Germline V gene sequence: CDR1 LGHNA, CDR2 YNFKEQ. V was cut by 3 bases and J by 6 bases, with 12 bases left in between. CDR3 DNA: TGTGCCAGCAGCCAGCGGGACTTCGGCGAGCAGTACTTC. As protein: CASSQRDFGEQYF.

The rearrangement links TRBV18 to TRBJ2-7; D is unresolved. The V gene lost 3 bases and the J gene lost 6 bases, with 12 bases spanning the gap. CDR3 size: 13 residues. Germline V lookup: CDR1 KGHSH, CDR2 LQKENI. The CDR3 sequence is CASSPGLSGEQYF. As DNA, the CDR3 is TGTGCCAGCTCACCCGGCTTGTCGGGCGAGCAGTACTTC.

The chain uses TRBV29-1 and TRBJ1-2; TRBD1 might be the D (5 bases). The CDR3 has 12 amino acids. V shed 8 bases and J shed 5 bases, with 15 bases lying between them. Germline V gives CDR1 SQVTM, CDR2 ANQGSEA. The CDR3 reads CSSLEGWYGYTF. The CDR3 nucleotides are TGCAGCTCCCTGGAGGGGTGGTATGGCTACACCTTC.

This clone has only one observation. The rearrangement joins TRBV9 to TRBJ2-2, with 8 nucleotides matching TRBD1. Per germline, CDR1 SGDLS and CDR2 YYNGEE. CDR3 length: 15 amino acids. V shed 3 bases and J 1 base; nucleotides not matched to a gene: 2. In DNA, the CDR3 is TGTGCCAGCAGCGAACAGGGGGTGAACACCGGGGAGCTGTTTTTT. It encodes CASSEQGVNTGELFF.

V is TRBV24-1 and J is TRBJ2-1, with 7 bases matching TRBD2. V lost 8 bases and J lost 1; bases outside the gene matches: 4. Germline values: CDR1 KGHDR, CDR2 SFDVKD. CDR3 length: 14 amino acids. The DNA of the CDR3 is TGTGCCACCACCAGCGGGAAATCCTACAATGAGCAGTTCTTC. This codes for CATTSGKSYNEQFF.

Turning to this clone: Additional DNA sequences in this sample encode the identical CDR3. The genes are TRBV28 and TRBJ1-4; 11 nucleotides line up with TRBD1. The CDR3 contains 14 residues. V trimming: 3 bases; J trimming: 7 bases; junction bases outside the gene matches: 1. CDR1 MDHEN and CDR2 SYDVKM come from the germline V gene. The CDR3 DNA reads TGTGCCAGCAGTTTGGACAGGGGGCGTGAAAAACTGTTTTTT. Its protein product is CASSLDRGREKLFF. Supplemented by reference TRBV28 and TRBJ1-4, the full variable domain reads DVKVTQSSRYLVKRTGEKVFLECVQDMDHENMFWYRQDPGLGLRLIYFSYDVKMKEKGDIPEGYSVSREKKERFSLILESASTNQTSMYLCASSLDRGREKLFFGSGTQLSVL.

The chain joins TRBV9 to TRBJ2-3, with 7 bases identical to TRBD1. The CDR3 consists of 14 residues. Germline assignment: CDR1 SGDLS and CDR2 YYNGEE. J lost 6 bases, V lost 3 bases, and 7 bases had no gene match. The CDR3 DNA follows: TGTGCCAGCAGCGCCAGGGACAGAGGGGATACGCAGTATTTT. Its translation: CASSARDRGDTQYF.

The V call is TRBV14, the J call TRBJ2-1; D gene uncertain. The CDR3 totals 12 residues. Germline CDR1 SGHDN, CDR2 FVKESK. Trimming removed 0 bases at V and 6 bases at J, with 3 bases between. The DNA for the CDR3 is TGTGCCAGCAGCCAAGACCTCAATGAGCAGTTCTTC. This encodes CASSQDLNEQFF.